A single sample gave rise to the 14 T cell receptor beta chains below, sequenced in a study of metastatic and nonmetastatic thyroid tumors (dated by TCRdb to 2020 to 2022). No treatment had been received by any patient before thyroid surgery. The library came from PCR. Sequenced on an Illumina HiSeq 4000. Clones were called with MiXCR by TCRdb after fastp trimmed the public reads at Q25, and only in-frame beta chains were retained. For this sample the table gives around 15,000 clones, of which 23% were detected only once. Of the sample, roughly 7% falls within the top ten clones. Source material: adjacent normal tissue. Receptor source: a female donor with papillary thyroid cancer or a benign thyroid nodule (not recorded which). Some clones in this sample may be carry-over from other donors' samples.

In the case of this clone: Being one base from a much bigger clone, this may be a read error. This same CDR3 is encoded by further DNA sequences in the sample. The rearrangement uses TRBV4-1 and TRBJ1-1, with TRBD1 matching 7 bases. The V segment lost 1 base and the J segment 10 bases; nucleotides outside the gene matches: 12. The germline V gene has CDR1 MGHRA and CDR2 YSYEKL. This CDR3 is built from 15 residues. The CDR3 loop is CASSQGEQGIIIAFF. The CDR3 coding sequence is TGCGCCAGCAGCCAAGGTGAACAGGGGATTATTATAGCTTTCTTT.

This clone is medium-sized (0.01 to 0.1%) within its sample. The J gene is TRBJ2-3, the V gene TRBV7-9; no clear D. CDR1 and CDR2 (germline): SEHNR, FQNEAQ (reference sequence). V lost 7 bases and J lost 6, with 5 bases in between. This CDR3 is built from 10 residues. This CDR3 is CASMADTQYF. CDR3 in DNA: TGTGCCAGCATGGCGGATACGCAGTATTTT.

V usage is TRBV10-3 and J usage is TRBJ2-7, with 8 bases aligning to TRBD2. The CDR3 is 14 amino acids. The germline gives CDR1 ENHRY, CDR2 SYGVKD. The junction had 5 bases not matched to a gene; V was cut back by 0 bases and J by 7 bases. CDR3: CAISESELAAEQYF. The CDR3 DNA is TGTGCCATCAGTGAGTCCGAACTAGCGGCAGAGCAGTACTTC.

Details on this clone: Distinct nucleotide sequences in the sample also encode this CDR3. The V and J genes are TRBV7-3 and TRBJ2-3, with TRBD2 as a possible D gene (7 bases). CDR1 SGHTA and CDR2 FQGTGA come from the germline V gene. The CDR3 loop spans 15 amino acids. Trimming cost V 3 bases and J 3 bases, with 13 bases left between them. DNA for the CDR3: TGTGCCAGCAGCTTGGGCGGGGGCTTGACAGATACGCAGTATTTT. Protein: CASSLGGGLTDTQYF.

The chain couples TRBV5-1 to TRBJ2-7; perhaps TRBD2 as D (6 bases). Germline values: CDR1 SGHRS, CDR2 YFSETQ. The CDR3 extends over 14 amino acids. With 5 bases removed from V and 0 bases from J, the gap between germline ends came to 12 bases. The CDR3 coding sequence is TGCGCCAGCAGGGATTTAGCGGTCTCCTACGAGCAGTACTTC. Its protein product is CASRDLAVSYEQYF.

Many counts were recorded for this clone. The V call is TRBV10-2, the J call TRBJ2-6; TRBD1 or TRBD2 may be the D gene (5 bases each). Germline CDR1 is WSHSY and CDR2 is SAAADI. The CDR3 is 18 amino acids. Trimming shortened V by 0 bases and J by 0 bases, and 12 bases separated the two germline ends. In DNA form, the CDR3 reads TGCGCCAGCAGTGAGTCCCACCCTGGGGGCTCTGGGGCCAACGTCCTGACTTTC. Translated: CASSESHPGGSGANVLTF.

This clone is medium-sized by share. CDR3 loop: CASSESYEQYF. The CDR3 DNA reads as TGCGCCAGCAGTGAATCCTACGAGCAGTACTTC. The chain uses TRBV10-2 and TRBJ2-7; D gene uncertain. Germline V gives CDR1 WSHSY, CDR2 SAAADI. Trimming pared 3 bases from V and 1 base from J, leaving 1 base between. CDR3 length: 11 amino acids.

The chain joins TRBV3-1 to TRBJ2-2; 10 bases are shared with TRBD2. Germline CDR1 reads LGHDT; CDR2 reads YNNKEL (reference sequence). CDR3 length: 16 residues. V was pared by 4 bases and J by 7 bases, with 9 bases of the junction left unmatched. The CDR3 DNA sequence: TGTGCCAGCAGCCCAACGAGCGGGAGGGACTACGGGGAGCTGTTTTTT. Translating gives CASSPTSGRDYGELFF.

A word on this clone: Mismatch with germline at one junction end may stem from a read error. The chain recombines TRBV6-8 with TRBJ1-2; tentative D call: TRBD1 (5 bases). The CDR3 consists of 12 residues. Germline-derived CDR1 and CDR2 are MNHGY and SAAAGT. The CDR3 is CAINQGNYCYTF. The CDR3 bases are TGTGCCATCAACCAGGGAAACTATTGCTACACCTTC.

This clone ranks as medium-sized (0.01 to 0.1%). The V gene is TRBV2, the J gene TRBJ2-3; 7 bases map to TRBD1. Germline trimming cut 9 bases from V and 6 bases from J; bases unmatched to any gene: 9. The CDR3 consists of 13 residues. Per the germline V gene, CDR1 is SNHLY and CDR2 is FYNNEI. CDR3 residues: CARGDSGTDTQYF. The CDR3 DNA reads TGTGCCAGAGGGGACAGCGGTACGGATACGCAGTATTTT.

The chain recombines TRBV6-2 or TRBV6-3 with TRBJ1-6, with D unclear. The CDR3 sequence is 15 residues long. Germline V gene data show CDR1 as MNHEY and CDR2 as SVGEGT. V lost 0 bases, J lost 8 bases, and 11 bases lay in between. CDR3 coding DNA: TGTGCCAGCAGTTACTCCCGTTTGGTGGATTCACCCCTCCACTTT. It specifies CASSYSRLVDSPLHF.

This clone showed up many times. The chain has TRBV3-1 and TRBJ1-2, with D perhaps matching TRBD1 (5 bases). The CDR3 runs 16 residues. V was cut by 0 bases and J by 4 bases, with 15 bases left in between. Germline V gene lookup returns CDR1 LGHDT and CDR2 YNNKEL (reference sequence). The CDR3 DNA sequence: TGTGCCAGCAGCCAAGATCTGGGGGGAGGAGGCTATGGCTACACCTTC. Its protein is CASSQDLGGGGYGYTF.

The rearrangement uses TRBV11-2 and TRBJ2-3; perhaps TRBD2 as D (6 bases). The V and J ends lost 3 bases and 0 bases respectively, with 10 bases between them. The CDR3 extends over 15 amino acids. Per the germline V gene, CDR1 is SGHAT and CDR2 is FQNNGV. The CDR3 spells CASSLDYLSTDTQYF. CDR3 nucleotide sequence: TGTGCCAGCAGCTTGGACTATCTTAGCACAGATACGCAGTATTTT.

This clone was seen repeatedly, ten times or more. CDR3 bases: TGCGCCAGCAGCCGAACAGGGGATAACACTGAAGCTTTCTTT. Amino acids: CASSRTGDNTEAFF. This chain links TRBV4-1 with TRBJ1-1; 7 positions agree with TRBD1. Germline-derived CDR1 and CDR2 are MGHRA and YSYEKL. This CDR3 contains 14 residues. Germline trimming cut 4 bases from V and 2 bases from J; bases unmatched to any gene: 4.